This T cell receptor beta chain originates from a study of blood T cell repertoires in COVID-19 (dated by TCRdb to 2018 to 2021). Notes on the research overall: The collaborator samples originated in the United States, Italy and Spain and spanned the acute and convalescent phases of COVID-19. Nearly every sample came with metadata listing a de-identified subject ID, COVID-19 status, age in years and sex. Deeply sampled blood TCRbeta repertoires from subjects exposed to, actively infected with, or recovered from COVID-19 were included in the dataset. HLA class I and class II types, where available, came from metadata supplied by the sample provider rather than from assay-based typing. The material from the prospective study consisted of cDNA or gDNA derived from T cells, B-cell-depleted T cells, or PBMCs. The samples were drawn from the first 160 participants of the ongoing ImmuneRACE study and from 950 to 1,500 subjects provided by 6 global collaborators. The repertoires were released in a freely available public database intended as a resource for research on the immune response to SARS-CoV-2. General conclusions and limits of the study: How much clinical and demographic metadata was included differed by source and by participant, and the metadata was provided uncurated.

In the prospective study, participants were roughly 18 to 100 years old, resided in about 25 geographic areas of the United States, and were enrolled through a virtual design. To assign participants to cohorts, the prospective study relied on clinical history that participants themselves reported in a screening survey and a study questionnaire. ImmuneRACE Cohort 3 recovered participants were defined by two consecutive negative NP/OP PCR tests, healthcare professional clearance, or symptom resolution. Mobile phlebotomists in the prospective study collected whole blood, serum and a nasopharyngeal or oropharyngeal swab from every participant. Over an approximately two-month period, participants in the prospective study had the option of providing additional blood draws and questionnaires. Blood samples from the prospective study were shipped frozen or at room temperature prior to DNA extraction. The immunoSEQ Assay, a bias-controlled multiplex PCR, was used to amplify TCRbeta CDR3 regions from genomic DNA. The authors processed their data as follows. The number of nucleated cells in each sample was estimated from the amplification of reference gene primers within the assay. Sequence reads were collapsed and filtered to measure the absolute abundance of every unique TCRbeta CDR3 rearrangement. For each sample, productive Simpson clonality was calculated by taking the square root of Simpson's diversity index across productive rearrangements. TCRdb re-hosts the immuneACCESS table, in-frame sequences only. Its copies lack some clones; in the studies checked, an unresolved V gene accounts for under half of them, and the cause for the rest is not known. Clone size and the V and J calls come from that table; the DNA yielded D and trimming. The sample table shows 320,000 or so clones, and roughly 87% are seen once. Under 1.3% of the sample rests with the top ten.

V drops 2 bases and J drops 2 bases, leaving 4 bases in between. Counted from cysteine to phenylalanine, this CDR3 has 13 amino acids. The kept DNA is CDR3 alone, 39 bases in frame from the first base. CDR1 and CDR2 are read off the germline V gene as MNHEY and SVGEGT. Comment on this clone: Its recognized antigen is unknown. No much larger clone is present one base from it, and per-base qualities are unavailable. Additional DNA sequences in this sample encode the identical CDR3.

This clonotype originated in a woman in her twenties or thirties who had recovered from COVID-19. Sequencing was carried out using PBMCs or T cells enriched from blood (not recorded which). The chain couples TRBV6-2 or TRBV6-3 to TRBJ1-5, with the D gene too uncertain to name. The nucleotide sequence reads TGTGCCAGCAGTTACCGCGGCAATCAGCCCCAGCATTTT. It encodes CASSYRGNQPQHF.